This T cell receptor (beta chain) was found in a study of shared clonotypes between healthy human individuals. This CDR3 comprises 15 residues. With V trimmed by 5 bases and J by 4 bases, 5 bases remained unmatched. Looked up from germline, CDR1 is MDHEN and CDR2 is SYDVKM. Some clones are missing from TCRdb's copy, which holds only in-frame ones; the method was immunoSEQ multiplex PCR. Of about 690,000 clones listed, 90% are singletons. As to this clone: Other DNA variants within this sample encode the same CDR3.

The rearrangement links TRBV28 to TRBJ2-6; 7 nucleotides align to TRBD1. Sequenced sample: memory CD8+ T cells from PBMCs. Regarding subset: CD45RO+ cells pooled with CCR7-negative TemRA cells. This TCR came from a man between 18 and 29 years old in good health. Some clones in this sample may be carry-over from other donors' samples. The CDR3 region has the DNA TGTGCCAGCAGTCTAACAGGGGTCGGGGCCAACGTCCTGACTTTC. Amino acid sequence: CASSLTGVGANVLTF.